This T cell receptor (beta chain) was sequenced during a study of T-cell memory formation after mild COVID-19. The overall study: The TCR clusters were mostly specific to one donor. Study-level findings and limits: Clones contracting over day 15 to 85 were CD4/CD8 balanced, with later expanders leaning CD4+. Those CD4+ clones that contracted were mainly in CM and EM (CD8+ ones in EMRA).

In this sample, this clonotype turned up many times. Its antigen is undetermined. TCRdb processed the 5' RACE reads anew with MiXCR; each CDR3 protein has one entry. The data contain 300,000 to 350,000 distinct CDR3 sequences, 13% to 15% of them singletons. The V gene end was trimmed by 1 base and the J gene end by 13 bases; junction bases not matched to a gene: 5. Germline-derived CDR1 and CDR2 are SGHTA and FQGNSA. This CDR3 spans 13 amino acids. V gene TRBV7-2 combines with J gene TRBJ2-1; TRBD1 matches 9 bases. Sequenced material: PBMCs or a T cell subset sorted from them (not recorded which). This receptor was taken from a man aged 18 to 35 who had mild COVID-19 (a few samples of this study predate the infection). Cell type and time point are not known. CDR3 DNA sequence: TGTGCCAGCAGCTTAGGGACAGGGGATCTCCAGTTCTTC. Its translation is CASSLGTGDLQFF.